This TCR beta chain originates from a study of shared clonotypes between healthy human individuals. At the level of the study: A donor's plate count was three for CD4 naive and three for CD4 memory; CD8 naive had two and CD8 memory one.

The assay was immunoSEQ multiplex PCR, and TCRdb's table has in-frame clones only and misses some. This table has some 1 million clones, roughly 70% appearing once. V was clipped by 6 bases and J by 4 bases, with 13 bases between them. CDR1 is ENHRY, CDR2 SYGVKD, per germline. CDR3 length: 13 amino acids. The sequence was collected from a man aged 18-30 years in good health. Specimen: memory CD4+ T cells sorted from blood. Described subset: CD45RA-negative fraction. The chain carries TRBV10-3 and TRBJ2-7; the D gene could be TRBD1 or TRBD2 (6 bases each). The CDR3 DNA follows: TGTGCCATCAGGGGAGGACAGATATACGAGCAGTACTTC. Protein product: CAIRGGQIYEQYF.